This T cell receptor (beta chain) emerged from a study of T-cell memory formation after mild COVID-19. Whole-study context: Largely, TCR clusters stayed within a single donor. Study-level results: CD4+ bias marked clones expanding day 15 to 37, unlike balanced contracting clones. Pre-infection memory harbored some responding clones, suggesting cross-reactive memory joined.

TCRdb ran MiXCR on the 5' RACE reads and lists one entry per CDR3 protein. The sample lists 250,000 to 350,000 distinct CDR3 sequences, approximately 19% occurring once. The sample holds a few counts of this clonotype. Its antigen is not known. The CDR3 runs 15 residues. In germline, CDR1 is SGHTA, CDR2 FQGTGA. V was cut by 2 bases and J by 2 bases, with 7 bases left in between. The clonotype was recovered from a man younger than 35 who had mild COVID-19 (a few samples of this study predate the infection). Cell type and time point are not known. The J gene is TRBJ2-6, the V gene TRBV7-3, with no clear D. Specimen: PBMCs or a T cell subset sorted from them (not recorded which). CDR3 loop: CASSLALAGANVLTF. The CDR3 DNA sequence: TGTGCCAGCAGCTTAGCCTTGGCTGGGGCCAACGTCCTGACTTTC.